This TCR beta chain is drawn from a study of T cell responses to AZD1222 COVID-19 vaccine. General study findings and limits: Researchers report vaccine-associated CD4 TCRs spanning spike, with dominance at 160-218 and 743-854.

CDR3 size: 13 residues. CDR1 is SQVTM and CDR2 is ANQGSEA in the germline V gene. V shed 6 bases and J 8 bases; nucleotides not matched to a gene: 11. Details on this clone: The antigen is undetermined.

Clones were read by immunoSEQ multiplex PCR, and TCRdb kept only the in-frame ones, dropping some. The repertoire holds some 180,000 clones, with roughly nine tenths as singletons. The receptor was derived from an adult who received the AZD1222 COVID-19 vaccine. This chain joins TRBV29-1 and TRBJ2-7; TRBD1 agrees at 9 bases. The sample in question was peripheral blood, obtained 28 days after the second AZD1222 dose. CDR3 protein: CSVPGTGNRQQYF. CDR3 bases: TGCAGCGTGCCCGGGACAGGGAACCGACAGCAGTACTTC.